This T cell receptor (beta chain) was obtained from a study of blood T cell repertoires in COVID-19. At the level of the study: Whether acute or convalescent, the COVID-19 samples came from the United States, Italy and Spain. PBMCs, B-cell-depleted T cells, or T cells provided the cDNA or gDNA that made up the material.

The authors' processing: Cell counts per sample came from amplifying reference gene primers. Profiled with immunoSEQ multiplex PCR; TCRdb holds only in-frame clones, not every one. That table is the source of V, J and clone size, and D and trimming were worked out from the DNA. This repertoire shows over 150,000 clones, 88% found once; its top ten account for roughly 8.6%. Trimming removed 1 base from V and 1 base from J; junction bases left unmatched: 0. This CDR3 is 16 amino acids long. CDR1 SGHAT and CDR2 FQNNGV come from the germline V gene. The V call is TRBV11-2, the J call TRBJ2-6; 8 bases agree with TRBD1. The sequencing input was PBMCs or T cells enriched from blood (not recorded which). This sequence was found in a woman younger than 35 who had recovered from COVID-19. The CDR3 bases are TGTGCCAGCAGCTTAGGGACAGGGTCTGGGGCCAACGTCCTGACTTTC. Its translation: CASSLGTGSGANVLTF.